This T cell receptor (beta chain) was identified during a study of blood T cell repertoires in COVID-19. Overall study: Samples representing acute and convalescent COVID-19 were sourced from the United States, Italy and Spain.

CDR1 and CDR2 from the germline V gene are SGHRS and YFSETQ. Trimming took off 2 bases at V and 8 bases at J, with 10 bases between the two ends. This CDR3 spans 13 amino acids. Per the original methods: Reference gene primer amplification in the assay estimated nucleated cell counts. TCRdb's copy holds only in-frame clones and misses some; the assay was immunoSEQ multiplex PCR. D and trimming come from the DNA, and the V and J calls and clone size come from that table. Of roughly 98,000 clones in the sample, 80% to 90% were seen once. This chain uses TRBV5-1 with TRBJ1-4; D perhaps matches TRBD1 (5 bases). The source of this sequence is a human donor in a cohort sampled during active COVID-19. The sample consisted of peripheral blood. CDR3 sequence (DNA): TGCGCCAGCAGCTTTCAGGGCCTAGAAAAACTGTTTTTT. Its translation: CASSFQGLEKLFF.